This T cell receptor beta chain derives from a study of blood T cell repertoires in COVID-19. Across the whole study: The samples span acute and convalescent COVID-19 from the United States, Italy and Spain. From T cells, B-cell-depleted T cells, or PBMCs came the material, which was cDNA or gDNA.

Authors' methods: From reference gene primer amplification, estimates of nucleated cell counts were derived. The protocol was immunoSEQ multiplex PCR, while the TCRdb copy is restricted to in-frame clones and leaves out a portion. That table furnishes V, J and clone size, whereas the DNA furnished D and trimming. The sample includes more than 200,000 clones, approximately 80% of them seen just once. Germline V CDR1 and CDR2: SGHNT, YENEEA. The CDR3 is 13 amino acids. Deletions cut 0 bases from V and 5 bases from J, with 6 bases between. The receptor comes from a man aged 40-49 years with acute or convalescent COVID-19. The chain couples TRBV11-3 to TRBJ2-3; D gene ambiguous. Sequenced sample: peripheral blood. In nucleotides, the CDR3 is TGTGCCAGCAGCTTAGATCGACTAGATACGCAGTATTTT. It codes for CASSLDRLDTQYF.